This TCR beta chain stems from a study of shared clonotypes between healthy human individuals. Study summary: The people who gave samples were a couple of women and a few men aged 18 to 49.

General observations from the study: Sequencing depth was expected to influence donor clonotype sharing.

Concerning this clone: Its specificity is not known.

Every subset had its genomic DNA shared out evenly among several immunoSEQ plates. The data were produced by immunoSEQ multiplex PCR, yet TCRdb's version contains in-frame clones alone and is incomplete. The table has about 490,000 clones, roughly four fifths seen once. Germline values: CDR1 SGHVS, CDR2 FNYEAQ. The CDR3 has 14 residues. V dropped 4 bases and J dropped 2 bases, with 12 bases sitting between them. The sequenced material came from PBMCs. The sequence was obtained from a woman in her forties in good health. Some clones in this sample may be carry-over from other donors' samples. V usage is TRBV7-6 and J usage is TRBJ2-7, with D uncertain. The CDR3 nucleotides read TGTGCCAGCAGCTCTGGCGGAAATCCCTACGAGCAGTACTTC. Its translation is CASSSGGNPYEQYF.